Shown below are 18 T cell receptor beta chains from a single sample sequenced in a study of blood T cell repertoires in COVID-19. Measured with immunoSEQ multiplex PCR; TCRdb has only the in-frame clones, and not every one. The data show fewer than 85,000 clones, with over 80% seen just once and approximately 8.3% held by the top ten. Sequencing was done on a sample of peripheral blood. These receptors all come from a man over 45 with active COVID-19.

There are a few counts of this clone. The chain employs TRBV7-9 and TRBJ2-7; D not resolved. This CDR3 contains 14 residues. The germline V gene has CDR1 SEHNR and CDR2 FQNEAQ (reference sequence). V lost 1 base to trimming and J lost 5 bases, with 12 bases between them. Here the CDR3 reads CASSLGAPVDEQYF. In DNA form, the CDR3 reads TGTGCCAGCAGCTTAGGGGCCCCAGTGGACGAGCAGTACTTC.

This clone was found once. The chain combines TRBV6-2 or TRBV6-3 with TRBJ2-7, with D unclear. Trimming removed 3 bases at V and 0 bases at J, with 12 bases between. The germline V gene encodes CDR1 MNHEY and CDR2 SVGEGT. The CDR3 consists of 15 residues. CDR3 residues: CASSYPQTSSYEQYF. DNA of the CDR3: TGTGCCAGCAGTTATCCACAGACCTCCTCCTACGAGCAGTACTTC.

This chain connects TRBV5-1 to TRBJ2-7; tentative D call: TRBD2 (6 bases). CDR1 is SGHRS, CDR2 YFSETQ, per germline. This CDR3 is built from 18 residues. Trimming took 0 bases from V and 2 from J, leaving 21 bases between them. The CDR3: CASSLGAPGPGGTYEQYF. CDR3 DNA sequence: TGCGCCAGCAGCTTGGGAGCTCCAGGCCCAGGAGGGACCTACGAGCAGTACTTC. The entire variable domain, with the rest obtained from reference TRBV5-1 and TRBJ2-7, is as follows: KAGVTQTPRYLIKTRGQQVTLSCSPISGHRSVSWYQQTPGQGLQFLFEYFSETQRNKGNFPGRFSGRQFSNSRSEMNVSTLELGDSALYLCASSLGAPGPGGTYEQYFGPGTRLTVT.

The chain combines TRBV6-5 with TRBJ1-2; possibly TRBD1 for D (6 bases). V was trimmed by 0 bases and J by 5 bases, leaving 10 bases between them. The CDR3 contains 14 residues. CDR1 and CDR2 from the germline V gene are MNHEY and SVGAGI. The CDR3 protein is CASSYSGTQYGYTF. CDR3 nucleotides: TGTGCCAGCAGTTACTCAGGGACACAGTATGGCTACACCTTC.

The rearrangement links TRBV19 to TRBJ1-1, with 7 positions matching TRBD1. Germline CDR1 is LNHDA and CDR2 is SQIVND (reference sequence). The CDR3 extends over 16 amino acids. After removal of 3 bases from V and 1 base from J, the junction contained 8 bases not matched to a gene. The CDR3 DNA reads TGTGCCAGTAGTATCGGACAGGCGCTTAAGAACACTGAAGCTTTCTTT. Its protein product is CASSIGQALKNTEAFF.

This clone was seen once. In nucleotides, the CDR3 is TGTGCCAGCAGGAGACAAGGGGCGCCAACAGAGACCCAGTACTTC. Translation: CASRRQGAPTETQYF. V gene TRBV28 combines with J gene TRBJ2-5; tentatively, D is TRBD1 (5 bases). V lost 6 bases and J lost 4, with 18 bases in between. The germline gives CDR1 MDHEN, CDR2 SYDVKM. The CDR3 contains 15 residues.

This clone is classed as medium-sized (0.01 to 0.1%). The chain employs TRBV7-2 and TRBJ1-5; 10 bases are shared with TRBD1. Germline values: CDR1 SGHTA, CDR2 FQGNSA. The CDR3 extends over 15 amino acids. J lost 4 bases, V lost 5 bases, and 5 bases had no gene match. This CDR3 reads CASSRQGALNQPQHF. The CDR3 nucleotides read TGTGCCAGCAGCAGACAGGGGGCCCTAAATCAGCCCCAGCATTTT. Drawing the rest from reference TRBV7-2 and TRBJ1-5, the complete variable domain is GAGVSQSPSNKVTEKGKDVELRCDPISGHTALYWYRQSLGQGLEFLIYFQGNSAPDKSGLPSDRFSAERTGGSVSTLTIQRTQQEDSAVYLCASSRQGALNQPQHFGDGTRLSIL.

This clone has just one count. The chain employs TRBV9 and TRBJ2-3, with TRBD1 matching 9 bases. This CDR3 has 11 residues. V shed 3 bases and J 13 bases; nucleotides not matched to a gene: 3. Germline V gene sequence: CDR1 SGDLS, CDR2 YYNGEE. DNA of the CDR3: TGTGCCAGCAGCGCCGGGACAGGGAAGTATTTT. This translates into CASSAGTGKYF. Looking up the rest from reference TRBV9 and TRBJ2-3 gives the full variable domain: DSGVTQTPKHLITATGQRVTLRCSPRSGDLSVYWYQQSLDQGLQFLIQYYNGEERAKGNILERFSAQQFPDLHSELNLSSLELGDSALYFCASSAGTGKYFGPGTRLTVL.

The chain employs TRBV27 and TRBJ2-7, with TRBD2 matching 7 bases. From germline, CDR1 is MNHEY and CDR2 SMNVEV (reference sequence). CDR3 length: 15 amino acids. J lost 5 bases, V lost 5 bases, and 12 bases had no gene match. The CDR3: CASSPRRGRVDEQYF. The CDR3 DNA follows: TGTGCCAGCAGTCCCCGCCGAGGGAGGGTCGACGAGCAGTACTTC.

The rearrangement uses TRBV28 and TRBJ2-7; TRBD1 aligns across 7 bases. Germline V CDR1 and CDR2: MDHEN, SYDVKM. V dropped 4 bases and J dropped 5; count of bases not matched to a gene: 20. The CDR3 is 18 residues long. The CDR3 nucleotides read TGTGCCAGCAGTTCCCCCCCCGGGGCAGGGGGTTTTGGCCACGAGCAGTACTTC. It translates to CASSSPPGAGGFGHEQYF.

The DNA for the CDR3 is TGTGCCAGCAGCCCAAGCGGCGGGACAGGAAGAAACACCATATATTTT. Encoded protein: CASSPSGGTGRNTIYF. The genes are TRBV3-1 (or the pseudogene TRBV3-2) and TRBJ1-3; 8 nucleotides align to TRBD1. Trimming cost V 4 bases and J 5 bases; bases outside gene matches: 10. This CDR3 comprises 16 residues. From germline, CDR1 is LGHDT and CDR2 YNNKEL (reference sequence).

V gene TRBV6-5 combines with J gene TRBJ2-7; D is undetermined. Germline V CDR1 and CDR2: MNHEY, SVGAGI. This CDR3 comprises 13 residues. V lost 7 bases to trimming and J lost 0 bases, with 10 bases between them. CDR3 in amino acids: CASTRRSSYEQYF. CDR3 DNA: TGTGCCAGCACTCGTCGGAGCTCCTACGAGCAGTACTTC.

This clone has just one count. The chain joins TRBV18 to TRBJ2-7; a weak D match, TRBD1 (5 bases). V shed 1 base and J shed 6 bases, with 13 bases lying between them. The CDR3 runs 14 residues. The V gene's germline CDR1 is KGHSH and CDR2 LQKENI. The CDR3 region is CASSPRQGIGEQYF. In nucleotides, the CDR3 is TGTGCCAGCTCACCACGGCAGGGAATTGGCGAGCAGTACTTC.

The CDR3 DNA reads as TGTGCCAGCAGTCCAAGACTACGGGTGGAAACCCAGTACTTC. It translates to CASSPRLRVETQYF. The chain couples TRBV6-5 to TRBJ2-5; D is perhaps TRBD2 (5 bases). CDR3 length equals 14 residues. V was cut by 5 bases and J by 8 bases, with 18 bases left in between. Germline assignment: CDR1 MNHEY and CDR2 SVGAGI.

V gene TRBV9 combines with J gene TRBJ2-1; weak D call: TRBD2 (7 bases). CDR3 length: 17 residues. Germline V lookup: CDR1 SGDLS, CDR2 YYNGEE. V lost 0 bases to trimming and J lost 3 bases, with 16 bases between them. CDR3 bases: TGTGCCAGCAGCGTAGCGGCAGGGCGGGGGCTCTACAATGAGCAGTTCTTC. It codes for CASSVAAGRGLYNEQFF.

This sequence joins TRBV6-6 and TRBJ2-7, with TRBD2 identical over 7 bases. The germline V gene has CDR1 MNHNY and CDR2 SVGAGI (reference sequence). This CDR3 comprises 14 residues. Trimming removed 5 bases from V and 9 bases from J; junction bases left unmatched: 13. CDR3 residues: CASSPLVSGHGQYF. Written as DNA, the CDR3 is TGTGCCAGCAGTCCCCTGGTTAGCGGGCACGGGCAGTACTTC.

The chain is built from TRBV28 and TRBJ2-3; no reliable D call. V gave up 8 bases and J gave up 2 bases, with 8 bases separating them. Per germline, CDR1 MDHEN and CDR2 SYDVKM. The CDR3 spans 12 residues. Here the CDR3 reads CASGRSTDTQYF. The CDR3 nucleotides read TGTGCCAGCGGTAGATCCACAGATACGCAGTATTTT.

The rearrangement uses TRBV11-3 and TRBJ2-6, with 8 bases identical to TRBD2. Trimming at V came to 5 bases and at J to 2 bases, leaving 5 bases not matched to a gene. CDR1 and CDR2 from the germline V gene are SGHNT and YENEEA. The length of the CDR3 is 16 residues. CDR3 in amino acids: CASSPGGDAGANVLTF. CDR3 bases: TGTGCCAGCAGCCCCGGGGGGGACGCTGGGGCCAACGTCCTGACTTTC.